The 24 T cell receptor beta chains presented below share a single source sample, sequenced in a study of cytomegalovirus exposure and HLA in healthy donors. The PCR had 60 Vbeta and 13 Jbeta primers. Sequencing used immunoSEQ multiplex PCR; TCRdb keeps in-frame clones, though not all of them. The data show tens of thousands of clones, with around 80% seen just once and 0.55% to 0.65% held by the top ten. Sequenced material: PBMCs. The source of these receptors is a man aged 25-45 years in good health and CMV-seronegative.

This chain links TRBV6-4 with TRBJ1-2; 7 nucleotides align to TRBD1. V lost 3 bases, J lost 5 bases, and 12 bases stayed unmatched. Germline V gene lookup returns CDR1 MRHNA and CDR2 SNTAGT. The CDR3 runs to 16 residues. The DNA for the CDR3 is TGTGCCAGCAGTGAGGTCGCTACAGGGGCCGTGTATGGCTACACCTTC. Translating gives CASSEVATGAVYGYTF.

The chain employs TRBV14 and TRBJ2-5; 9 bases are shared with TRBD1. Per germline, CDR1 SGHDN and CDR2 FVKESK. The V and J ends lost 5 bases and 5 bases, in that order; junction bases with no gene match: 12. This CDR3 is 16 amino acids long. The CDR3 nucleotides are TGTGCCAGCAGCAGGAAGGGACAGGGTGTAGGGGAGACCCAGTACTTC. Its protein product is CASSRKGQGVGETQYF.

This clone occurred a few times. The CDR3 DNA is TGTGCCAGCAGCAGCGACCGGGAGCGAATGAACACTGAAGCTTTCTTT. Residues: CASSSDRERMNTEAFF. J is TRBJ1-1 and V is TRBV5-6; D ambiguous. The germline CDR1 and CDR2 sequences are SGHDT and YYEEEE. The CDR3 is 16 amino acids. The V gene lost 4 bases and the J gene lost 0 bases, with 16 bases spanning the gap.

The gene calls are TRBV7-6 and TRBJ2-7, with D tentatively TRBD1 (6 bases). Trimming took off 6 bases at V and 2 bases at J, with 8 bases between the two ends. The CDR3 spans 12 residues. CDR1 and CDR2 from the germline V gene are SGHVS and FNYEAQ. The CDR3 loop reads CASRGDTYEQYF. The CDR3, as DNA: TGTGCCAGCAGGGGGGACACCTACGAGCAGTACTTC.

The chain carries TRBV9 and TRBJ1-3; D remains ambiguous. The CDR3 loop spans 15 amino acids. The germline V and J ends were trimmed by 4 bases and 0 bases, with 11 bases remaining between them. CDR1 and CDR2 from the germline V gene are SGDLS and YYNGEE. In nucleotides, the CDR3 is TGTGCCAGCAGCCGCAGGTATAGCTCTGGAAACACCATATATTTT. Protein sequence: CASSRRYSSGNTIYF.

The chain is built from TRBV5-4 and TRBJ2-3; possible D gene TRBD2, 6 bases. The CDR3 covers 14 residues. V lost 3 bases to trimming and J lost 6 bases, with 14 bases between them. Germline V CDR1 and CDR2: SGHNT, YYREEE (reference sequence). CDR3 loop: CASSSRDFQDTQYF. For the CDR3, the DNA is TGTGCCAGCAGCTCACGGGACTTCCAGGATACGCAGTATTTT.

This chain joins TRBV20-1 and TRBJ1-1; 7 nucleotides agree with TRBD1. CDR1 and CDR2 (germline): DFQATT, SNEGSKA (reference sequence). The V gene end was trimmed by 5 bases and the J gene end by 7 bases; junction bases not matched to a gene: 4. This CDR3 spans 11 amino acids. The CDR3 DNA follows: TGCAGTGCTCCCGGGACAGATGAAGCTTTCTTT. Encoded protein: CSAPGTDEAFF.

This clone was seen more than once but under ten times. The chain recombines TRBV9 with TRBJ1-4; D is undetermined. The germline V gene encodes CDR1 SGDLS and CDR2 YYNGEE. The CDR3 is made up of 15 amino acids. V lost 6 bases and J 0 bases, leaving 12 bases between the germline ends. In nucleotides, the CDR3 is TGTGCCAGCACCCCAGAGGGAACAACTAATGAAAAACTGTTTTTT. Protein: CASTPEGTTNEKLFF. Full variable domain (outside the CDR3, taken from reference TRBV9 and TRBJ1-4): DSGVTQTPKHLITATGQRVTLRCSPRSGDLSVYWYQQSLDQGLQFLIQYYNGEERAKGNILERFSAQQFPDLHSELNLSSLELGDSALYFCASTPEGTTNEKLFFGSGTQLSVL.

The V call is TRBV2, the J call TRBJ2-1, with a weak D call TRBD2 (5 bases). CDR3 length: 15 residues. Germline lookup yields CDR1 SNHLY and CDR2 FYNNEI. The V gene lost 2 bases and the J gene lost 7 bases, with 15 bases spanning the gap. CDR3 sequence reads: CASSESSGRPNEQFF. The CDR3 DNA follows: TGTGCCAGCAGTGAAAGCAGCGGACGCCCTAATGAGCAGTTCTTC.

The rearrangement uses TRBV6-1 and TRBJ2-2, with TRBD2 matching over 7 bases. CDR3 length: 14 residues. The trim removed 0 bases at V and 5 bases at J, leaving 0 bases unmatched. The germline gives CDR1 MNHNS, CDR2 SASEGT. Here the CDR3 reads CASSEARGTGELFF. The CDR3 DNA reads as TGTGCCAGCAGTGAAGCGCGGGGGACCGGGGAGCTGTTTTTT.

J is TRBJ1-2 and V is TRBV18; 11 nucleotides align to TRBD1. Trimming cost V 2 bases and J 2 bases; bases outside gene matches: 1. The CDR3 runs 15 residues. From germline, CDR1 is KGHSH and CDR2 LQKENI. The CDR3 DNA sequence: TGTGCCAGCTCACCAGGACAGGGGGCCAACTATGGCTACACCTTC. This encodes CASSPGQGANYGYTF.

The chain is built from TRBV7-2 and TRBJ1-4, with D hard to call. Germline-derived CDR1 and CDR2 are SGHTA and FQGNSA. V lost 3 bases to trimming and J lost 10 bases, with 9 bases between them. CDR3 size: 12 residues. CDR3: CASSFIGGKLFF. The CDR3 coding sequence is TGTGCCAGCAGCTTTATCGGCGGAAAACTGTTTTTT. The full variable domain, completed using reference TRBV7-2 and TRBJ1-4, is GAGVSQSPSNKVTEKGKDVELRCDPISGHTALYWYRQSLGQGLEFLIYFQGNSAPDKSGLPSDRFSAERTGGSVSTLTIQRTQQEDSAVYLCASSFIGGKLFFGSGTQLSVL.

The CDR3 region has the DNA TGTGCCAGCAGTGACTCTGGGCTGATTAATGAAAAACTGTTTTTT. Protein: CASSDSGLINEKLFF. The V call is TRBV6-1, the J call TRBJ1-4; D gene ambiguous. V gave up 3 bases and J gave up 4 bases, with 12 bases separating them. This CDR3 has 15 amino acids. Germline-derived CDR1 and CDR2 are MNHNS and SASEGT.

This chain connects TRBV6-1 to TRBJ2-3, with D possibly TRBD1 on 5 matching bases. V was pared by 3 bases and J by 3 bases, with 10 bases between. From germline, CDR1 is MNHNS and CDR2 SASEGT. This CDR3 is built from 14 residues. The CDR3 sequence: CASSEQGWTDTQYF. CDR3 in DNA: TGTGCCAGCAGTGAGCAGGGTTGGACAGATACGCAGTATTTT.

The V call is TRBV12-5, the J call TRBJ1-1; TRBD1 is a possible D gene (6 bases). Between the trimmed V and J ends, which lost 6 bases and 8 bases, there was a span of 16 bases. The germline V gene encodes CDR1 LGHNT and CDR2 FRNRAP. This CDR3 has 13 residues. As DNA, the CDR3 is TGTGCTAGTGGCCCCGAGGGGGGGGGCGAAGCTTTCTTT. This encodes CASGPEGGGEAFF.

The rearrangement joins TRBV5-1 to TRBJ2-2; D gene ambiguous. CDR3 length: 11 residues. CDR1 is SGHRS, CDR2 YFSETQ, per germline. Deletions cut 0 bases from V and 9 bases from J, with 3 bases between. CDR3 bases: TGCGCCAGCAGCTTGGGTAGGGAGCTGTTTTTT. This codes for CASSLGRELFF.

In DNA form, the CDR3 reads TGCGCCAGCAGCCCCTGGGGGCGCGAGAACACCGGGGAGCTGTTTTTT. It specifies CASSPWGRENTGELFF. The rearrangement uses TRBV5-1 and TRBJ2-2, with a tentative D call TRBD1 (6 bases). There are 16 residues in the CDR3. Germline-derived CDR1 and CDR2 are SGHRS and YFSETQ. V lost 4 bases, J lost 1 base, and 14 bases lay in between.

CDR3 sequence reads: CASRRSGGDEKLFF. The CDR3 DNA follows: TGCGCCAGCAGACGTAGTGGGGGCGATGAAAAACTGTTTTTT. The genes are TRBV5-1 and TRBJ1-4; a possible D gene is TRBD1 (6 bases). The CDR3 is made up of 14 amino acids. Germline V lookup: CDR1 SGHRS, CDR2 YFSETQ. The ends were cut back, 5 bases at V and 6 bases at J, with 14 bases in the middle.

This clone was seen more than once but under ten times. The chain combines TRBV5-6 with TRBJ1-5, with 10 bases that match TRBD1. Germline assignment: CDR1 SGHDT and CDR2 YYEEEE. This CDR3 region has 16 residues. Germline trimming cut 4 bases from V and 6 bases from J; bases unmatched to any gene: 10. The CDR3 reads CASSLFQTGGGQPQHF. The CDR3 DNA reads TGTGCCAGCAGCCTATTTCAGACAGGGGGCGGTCAGCCCCAGCATTTT.

The rearrangement uses TRBV18 and TRBJ2-7; 13 positions agree with TRBD2. The CDR3 sequence is 15 residues long. Unmatched junction bases numbered 7, after V lost 5 bases and J lost 6 bases. In germline, CDR1 is KGHSH, CDR2 LQKENI. The CDR3 DNA sequence: TGTGCCAGCTCAACTAGCGGGGGGGGGCTGTTCGAGCAGTACGTC. Translated: CASSTSGGGLFEQYV.

This clone was picked up a small number of times. This sequence joins TRBV7-9 and TRBJ1-4; D not resolved. The CDR3 has 15 amino acids. Trimming shortened V by 1 base and J by 6 bases, and 12 bases separated the two germline ends. CDR1 and CDR2 from the germline V gene are SEHNR and FQNEAQ (reference sequence). CDR3 sequence reads: CASSLGFSAHEKLFF. CDR3 nucleotides: TGTGCCAGCAGCTTAGGGTTTAGTGCCCATGAAAAACTGTTTTTT.

This clone came up once. The chain uses TRBV25-1 and TRBJ2-2; D gene uncertain. Germline V lookup: CDR1 MGHDK, CDR2 SYGVNS. V was clipped by 6 bases and J by 4 bases, with 6 bases between them. The CDR3 has 12 residues. For the CDR3, the DNA is TGTGCCAGCAGCCCCGGCACCGGGGAGCTGTTTTTT. Its translation is CASSPGTGELFF.

This clone has only one observation. The chain recombines TRBV11-2 with TRBJ1-6, with 9 bases matching TRBD1. V dropped 3 bases and J dropped 14; count of bases not matched to a gene: 17. Germline assignment: CDR1 SGHAT and CDR2 FQNNGV. This CDR3 contains 17 residues. The CDR3 DNA is TGTGCCAGCAGCTTCCTCCAGACAGGGGGTCGCTTAAGGTCCCTCCACTTT. Residues: CASSFLQTGGRLRSLHF. The variable domain in full, with the rest retrieved from reference TRBV11-2 and TRBJ1-6, is EAGVAQSPRYKIIEKRQSVAFWCNPISGHATLYWYQQILGQGPKLLIQFQNNGVVDDSQLPKDRFSAERLKGVDSTLKIQPAKLEDSAVYLCASSFLQTGGRLRSLHFGNGTRLTVT.

This clone was detected many times. The genes are TRBV6-1 and TRBJ2-7; TRBD2 matches at 8 bases. The junction had 2 bases not matched to a gene; V was cut back by 0 bases and J by 1 base. In germline, CDR1 is MNHNS, CDR2 SASEGT. The CDR3 covers 15 residues. The CDR3 DNA reads TGTGCCAGCAGTGAAGCGCCTAGCGGGTCCTACGAGCAGTACGTC. It is translated as CASSEAPSGSYEQYV.